Listed below are T cell receptor beta chains from one sample, sequenced in a study of identical twins. TCRdb redid the calling of the 5' RACE reads with MiXCR, one entry per CDR3 protein. Here the sample spans roughly 630,000 distinct CDR3 sequences, around 7.5% being singletons. The sample also formed part of further work on yellow fever vaccine responses in identical twins.

The sample consisted of PBMCs. The receptors originated from a woman younger than 30 in good health. Each CDR3 is given with its conserved first and last residue. The D gene is left open where the match is weak. Expanded clones get a size class; other rows say once, few or many, or leave the size out.

D gene	clone size	V gene	J gene	CDR3 protein	CDR3 DNA
-	many	TRBV11-2	TRBJ2-7	CASSFPGYYEQYF	TGTGCCAGCAGCTTCCCAGGTTACTACGAGCAGTACTTC
-	few	TRBV5-1	TRBJ2-1	CASSPGLTNSYNEQFF	TGCGCCAGCAGCCCGGGCCTCACAAACTCCTACAATGAGCAGTTCTTC
-	many	TRBV7-9	TRBJ2-1	CASSLGSGNYNEQFF	TGCGCCAGCAGCTTGGGGTCAGGGAACTACAATGAGCAGTTCTTC
TRBD2	-	TRBV3-1	TRBJ2-2	CASSQTWREYPANTGELFF	TGTGCCAGCAGCCAGACCTGGCGGGAGTATCCCGCGAACACCGGGGAGCTGTTTTTT
TRBD2	many	TRBV12-3/TRBV12-4	TRBJ2-7	CASSLLGGSQNEQYF	TGTGCCAGCAGTTTACTGGGCGGGAGTCAGAACGAGCAGTACTTC
-	few	TRBV5-1	TRBJ2-2	CASSLEGAGMNTGELFF	TGCGCCAGCAGCTTGGAGGGTGCAGGGATGAACACCGGGGAGCTGTTTTTT
-	many	TRBV5-1	TRBJ2-7	CASSPDTTSYEQYF	TGCGCCAGCAGCCCAGACACGACGTCCTACGAGCAGTACTTC
-	many	TRBV11-2	TRBJ2-2	CASSLVRERWAGELFF	TGTGCCAGCAGCTTAGTCCGGGAAAGGTGGGCCGGGGAGCTGTTTTTT
-	many	TRBV27	TRBJ2-1	CASSTSARWDEQFF	TGTGCCAGCAGCACCAGTGCCAGGTGGGATGAGCAGTTCTTC
-	many	TRBV29-1	TRBJ2-3	CSTPGQGWADTQYF	TGCAGCACGCCCGGGCAGGGCTGGGCAGATACGCAGTATTTT
-	few	TRBV12-3/TRBV12-4	TRBJ2-3	CASTRLGGGDTQYF	TGTGCCAGCACTCGACTGGGTGGGGGGGATACGCAGTATTTT
TRBD2	-	TRBV28	TRBJ2-5	CASSVKGLAGGETQYF	TGTGCCAGCAGTGTAAAGGGACTAGCGGGGGGAGAGACCCAGTACTTC
-	few	TRBV3-1	TRBJ2-2	CASNLSPGGTGELFF	TGTGCCAGCAACCTAAGCCCCGGAGGGACCGGGGAGCTGTTTTTT
TRBD1	-	TRBV27	TRBJ2-2	CASSGTANTGELFF	TGTGCCAGCAGCGGGACAGCGAACACCGGGGAGCTGTTTTTT
-	many	TRBV12-3/TRBV12-4	TRBJ2-2	CASSINTGELFF	TGTGCCAGCAGCATCAACACCGGGGAGCTGTTTTTT
-	many	TRBV20-1	TRBJ2-5	CSAPPAGETQYF	TGCAGTGCCCCCCCGGCAGGGGAGACCCAGTACTTC
TRBD1	few	TRBV4-1	TRBJ1-1	CASSQADREVFLAFF	TGCGCCAGCAGCCAAGCGGACAGGGAGGTTTTTCTTGCTTTCTTT
-	few	TRBV20-1	TRBJ2-5	CSADTTALQETQYF	TGCAGTGCTGACACGACAGCGCTCCAAGAGACCCAGTACTTC
-	-	TRBV6-1	TRBJ2-1	CASSDWQDPLSYNEQFF	TGTGCCAGCAGTGATTGGCAGGATCCACTATCCTACAATGAGCAGTTCTTC
TRBD2	many	TRBV24-1	TRBJ2-1	CATSEDRNSGSYNEQFF	TGTGCCACCAGTGAAGACAGGAATAGCGGGAGTTACAATGAGCAGTTCTTC
TRBD1	many	TRBV5-1	TRBJ2-3	CASSLDSVGTGGTDTQYF	TGCGCCAGCAGCTTGGACTCTGTCGGGACAGGGGGCACAGATACGCAGTATTTT
TRBD2	-	TRBV10-1	TRBJ2-2	CASSVSGRGGTGELFF	TGCGCCAGCAGTGTCTCCGGTAGGGGAGGGACCGGGGAGCTGTTTTTT
-	-	TRBV7-8	TRBJ2-2	CASSLVGGLRTGELFF	TGTGCCAGCAGCTTAGTAGGGGGGCTGCGGACCGGGGAGCTGTTTTTT
TRBD1	few	TRBV11-2	TRBJ2-1	CASSPLTGVNEQFF	TGTGCCAGCAGCCCGCTGACAGGGGTGAATGAGCAGTTCTTC
TRBD2	few	TRBV20-1	TRBJ2-2	CSARDRRSGEVTGELFF	TGCAGTGCTAGAGATCGCCGGAGCGGGGAGGTCACCGGGGAGCTGTTTTTT
-	few	TRBV29-1	TRBJ1-1	CSVLVKTWTLNRKNTEAFF	TGCAGCGTTTTGGTCAAAACCTGGACTCTAAACAGGAAGAACACTGAAGCTTTCTTT
-	few	TRBV7-8	TRBJ2-1	CASSFGAAESYNEQFF	TGTGCCAGCAGCTTCGGGGCCGCAGAGTCCTACAATGAGCAGTTCTTC
-	-	TRBV7-9	TRBJ1-1	CASSPPLGRKGETEAFF	TGTGCCAGCAGCCCCCCACTGGGCAGGAAAGGGGAAACTGAAGCTTTCTTT
-	many	TRBV5-1	TRBJ2-7	CASSKNYPGRNYEQYF	TGCGCCAGCAGCAAAAATTATCCGGGACGGAACTACGAGCAGTACTTC
-	many	TRBV11-2	TRBJ2-3	CASTLSGTDTQYF	TGTGCCAGCACATTAAGCGGCACAGATACGCAGTATTTT
TRBD2	few	TRBV5-1	TRBJ2-7	CASSLGLAGLSSYEQYF	TGCGCCAGCAGCCTGGGACTAGCGGGCCTAAGCTCCTACGAGCAGTACTTC
-	few	TRBV24-1	TRBJ2-1	CATSDPPRVGHNEQFF	TGTGCCACCAGTGACCCTCCCAGGGTGGGGCACAATGAGCAGTTCTTC
-	many	TRBV2	TRBJ2-1	CASQTVVDEQFF	TGTGCCAGCCAGACAGTGGTGGATGAGCAGTTCTTC
TRBD2	many	TRBV5-1	TRBJ2-1	CASSLVLAGGYNEQFF	TGCGCCAGCAGCTTGGTTCTAGCGGGAGGGTACAATGAGCAGTTCTTC
-	few	TRBV2	TRBJ1-1	CASRQDMNTEAFF	TGTGCCAGCAGACAGGATATGAACACTGAAGCTTTCTTT
TRBD2	few	TRBV7-3	TRBJ2-1	CASSLKTSANSYNEQFF	TGTGCCAGCAGCTTAAAAACTAGCGCGAACTCCTACAATGAGCAGTTCTTC
TRBD1	-	TRBV20-1	TRBJ2-5	CSARGHRGETQYF	TGCAGTGCTAGGGGGCACAGGGGAGAGACCCAGTACTTC
-	many	TRBV7-2	TRBJ1-1	CASSVGSEAFF	TGTGCCAGCAGCGTGGGTTCTGAAGCTTTCTTT
-	many	TRBV4-2	TRBJ2-1	CASSQGGAVGNEQFF	TGTGCCAGCAGCCAAGGCGGGGCGGTAGGAAATGAGCAGTTCTTC
-	few	TRBV20-1	TRBJ2-1	CSARGGGPNFEQFF	TGCAGTGCTAGAGGTGGAGGGCCCAACTTTGAGCAGTTCTTC
-	-	TRBV5-6	TRBJ2-1	CASSRRSGVYNEQFF	TGTGCCAGCAGCCGCCGTTCAGGGGTTTACAATGAGCAGTTCTTC
-	many	TRBV7-8	TRBJ1-1	CASSQWTLNNTEAFF	TGTGCCAGCAGCCAGTGGACTCTTAATAACACTGAAGCTTTCTTT
TRBD2	few	TRBV7-3	TRBJ2-1	CASSLREGGNNEQFF	TGTGCCAGCAGCCTGCGGGAGGGGGGTAACAATGAGCAGTTCTTC
-	many	TRBV7-9	TRBJ2-2	CASSPNTENTGELFF	TGTGCCAGCAGCCCAAATACAGAAAACACCGGGGAGCTGTTTTTT
-	many	TRBV6-1	TRBJ2-5	CASRPDSSQETQYF	TGTGCCAGCAGACCGGACAGTTCCCAAGAGACCCAGTACTTC
TRBD1	few	TRBV28	TRBJ2-2	CASSLGQGYQTSGELFF	TGTGCCAGCAGTTTGGGACAGGGGTATCAAACAAGCGGGGAGCTGTTTTTT
-	few	TRBV19	TRBJ1-2	CASSILYYGYTF	TGTGCCAGTAGTATTCTTTACTATGGCTACACCTTC
-	few	TRBV6-7	TRBJ1-1	CASSYGLFFMNTEAFF	TGTGCCAGCAGTTACGGTCTCTTCTTCATGAACACTGAAGCTTTCTTT
-	few	TRBV27	TRBJ1-4	CASSSQNNEKLFF	TGTGCCAGCAGTTCACAGAATAATGAAAAACTGTTTTTT
TRBD2	few	TRBV5-1	TRBJ2-2	CASSLTGTSVPLNTGELFF	TGCGCCAGCAGCCTCACCGGGACTAGCGTTCCTCTGAACACCGGGGAGCTGTTTTTT